Below, 5 T cell receptor beta chains from the same sample are listed, as sequenced in a study of T cell responses to AZD1222 COVID-19 vaccine. TCRdb keeps only in-frame clones here, not all; method: immunoSEQ multiplex PCR. The repertoire holds fewer than 200,000 clones, around 92% seen once, with less than 11% in the top ten. The input for sequencing was peripheral blood, taken on day 0 of AZD1222 vaccination. These receptors originate from an adult in good health.

The rearrangement uses TRBV9 and TRBJ1-1; D is undetermined. The CDR3 is 12 amino acids. From germline, CDR1 is SGDLS and CDR2 YYNGEE. With 4 bases removed from V and 1 base from J, the gap between germline ends came to 5 bases. For the CDR3, the DNA is TGTGCCAGCAGCCCAAGGAACACTGAAGCTTTCTTT. The encoded protein is CASSPRNTEAFF.

The chain links TRBV20-1 to TRBJ2-5; D is unclear. From germline, CDR1 is DFQATT and CDR2 SNEGSKA (reference sequence). V shed 1 base and J shed 7 bases, with 7 bases lying between them. The CDR3 length is 11 residues. As DNA, the CDR3 is TGCAGTGCTAGAGTTTATCCGACCCAGTACTTC. It is translated as CSARVYPTQYF.

The V and J genes are TRBV27 and TRBJ2-7; the D is unclear. Germline lookup yields CDR1 MNHEY and CDR2 SMNVEV (reference sequence). The CDR3 is 13 residues long. Trimming removed 3 bases at V and 6 bases at J, with 12 bases between. For the CDR3, the DNA is TGTGCCAGCAGTTTCAAGCCGACCAGCGAGCAGTACTTC. This sequence encodes CASSFKPTSEQYF.

This chain joins TRBV9 and TRBJ1-1, with TRBD1 identical over 10 bases. J lost 5 bases, V lost 0 bases, and 10 bases had no gene match. The V gene's germline CDR1 is SGDLS and CDR2 YYNGEE. CDR3 length equals 17 residues. The CDR3 sequence is CASSVAPTGGFGTEAFF. In DNA, the CDR3 is TGTGCCAGCAGCGTAGCTCCGACAGGGGGCTTTGGGACTGAAGCTTTCTTT.

The rearrangement uses TRBV18 and TRBJ2-5, with TRBD1 identical over 8 bases. The CDR3 covers 15 residues. The junction had 6 bases not matched to a gene; V was cut back by 2 bases and J by 4 bases. Germline CDR1 reads KGHSH; CDR2 reads LQKENI. This CDR3 is CASSPGQGIGETQYF. CDR3 sequence (DNA): TGTGCCAGCTCACCAGGACAGGGAATCGGAGAGACCCAGTACTTC. The full variable domain, rest sourced from reference TRBV18 and TRBJ2-5, is NAGVMQNPRHLVRRRGQEARLRCSPMKGHSHVYWYRQLPEEGLKFMVYLQKENIIDESGMPKERFSAEFPKEGPSILRIQQVVRGDSAAYFCASSPGQGIGETQYFGPGTRLLVL.